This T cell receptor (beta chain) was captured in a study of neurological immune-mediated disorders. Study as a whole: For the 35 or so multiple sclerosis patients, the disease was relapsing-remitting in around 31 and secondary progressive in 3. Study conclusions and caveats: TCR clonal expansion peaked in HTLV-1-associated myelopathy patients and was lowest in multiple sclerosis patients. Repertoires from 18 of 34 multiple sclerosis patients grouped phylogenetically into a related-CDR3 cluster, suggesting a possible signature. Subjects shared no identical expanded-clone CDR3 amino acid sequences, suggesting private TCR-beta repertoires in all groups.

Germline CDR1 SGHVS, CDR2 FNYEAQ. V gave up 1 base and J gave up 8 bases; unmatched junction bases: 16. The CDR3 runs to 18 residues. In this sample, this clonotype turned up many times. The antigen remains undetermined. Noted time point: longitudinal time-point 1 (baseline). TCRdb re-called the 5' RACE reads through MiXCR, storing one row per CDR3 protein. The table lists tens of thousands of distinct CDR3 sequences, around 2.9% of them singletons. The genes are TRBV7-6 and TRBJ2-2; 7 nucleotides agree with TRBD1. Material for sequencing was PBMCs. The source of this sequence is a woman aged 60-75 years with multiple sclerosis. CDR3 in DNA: TGTGCCAGCAGCTTAGGGGTCCGGCAGGGGGACCTTCGTGGGGAGCTGTTTTTT. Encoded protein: CASSLGVRQGDLRGELFF. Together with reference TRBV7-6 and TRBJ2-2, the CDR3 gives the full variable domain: GAGVSQSPRYKVTKRGQDVALRCDPISGHVSLYWYRQALGQGPEFLTYFNYEAQQDKSGLPNDRFSAERPEGSISTLTIQRTEQRDSAMYRCASSLGVRQGDLRGELFFGEGSRLTVL.